Each of the 20 T cell receptor beta chains below was sequenced from the same sample in a study of human T cells and chemical hapten exposure. Time point meaning: healthy volunteer bleed at 2 weeks. The total RNA was obtained from whole blood that was not fractionated. TCRdb reanalysed the RACE reads using MiXCR and keeps one entry per CDR3 protein. The table shows roughly 130,000 distinct CDR3 sequences, with approximately 9.1% occurring only once. Sequences were obtained from whole blood. All receptors derive from a male donor in good health. Some clones in this sample may be carry-over from other donors' samples.

This clonotype appeared many times. This chain uses TRBV12-3 or TRBV12-4 with TRBJ2-4, with D perhaps matching TRBD1 (5 bases). The CDR3 has 16 amino acids. Trimming stripped 3 bases from V and 0 bases from J, with 12 bases between. The CDR3 DNA reads TGTGCCAGCAGTTTGCAGGGTAGACTAGCCAAAAACATTCAGTACTTC. It specifies CASSLQGRLAKNIQYF.

This clonotype was observed many times. This rearrangement joins TRBV12-3 or TRBV12-4 to TRBJ2-1; the match to TRBD2 covers 10 bases. The CDR3 covers 14 residues. The V gene end was trimmed by 9 bases and the J gene end by 1 base; junction bases not matched to a gene: 3. CDR3 amino acids: CARLGLASYNEQFF. CDR3 in DNA: TGTGCCAGGCTGGGACTAGCGTCCTACAATGAGCAGTTCTTC.

This clonotype has just a few counts. This rearrangement joins TRBV7-2 to TRBJ1-2; 9 nucleotides align to TRBD1. The CDR3 contains 14 residues. After removal of 1 base from V and 7 bases from J, the junction contained 4 bases not matched to a gene. Germline values: CDR1 SGHTA, CDR2 FQGNSA. CDR3 sequence reads: CASSLDGDRVGYTF. CDR3 in DNA: TGTGCCAGCAGCTTAGACGGGGACAGGGTTGGCTACACCTTC.

Only a few counts were recorded for this clonotype. This chain joins TRBV27 and TRBJ2-2; D remains unclear. This CDR3 region has 15 residues. Trimming removed 0 bases from V and 1 base from J, with 6 bases in between. The germline V gene encodes CDR1 MNHEY and CDR2 SMNVEV (reference sequence). DNA for the CDR3: TGTGCCAGCAGTTTATCGGCAGGGAACACCGGGGAGCTGTTTTTT. This codes for CASSLSAGNTGELFF.

The chain joins TRBV3-1 to TRBJ2-1; tentatively, D is TRBD1 (5 bases). The CDR3 covers 17 residues. Germline V lookup: CDR1 LGHDT, CDR2 YNNKEL (reference sequence). V was shortened by 4 bases and J by 7 bases, with 23 bases between the two germline ends. The CDR3 is CASSPDLRAVQGNEQFF. In DNA form, the CDR3 reads TGTGCCAGCAGCCCGGATCTCAGGGCAGTCCAAGGGAATGAGCAGTTCTTC.

V is TRBV11-2 and J is TRBJ1-1, with D possibly matching TRBD1 (6 bases). CDR1 and CDR2 (germline): SGHAT, FQNNGV. V was pared by 6 bases and J by 0 bases, with 20 bases between. The CDR3 runs 17 residues. The CDR3 coding sequence is TGTGCCAGCAGTCTTATTCAGGGGCGAGACTTGAACACTGAAGCTTTCTTT. As protein: CASSLIQGRDLNTEAFF.

The chain links TRBV6-5 to TRBJ2-7; D perhaps matches TRBD1 (5 bases). V shed 2 bases and J shed 5 bases, with 10 bases lying between them. The CDR3 length is 13 residues. The germline V gene has CDR1 MNHEY and CDR2 SVGAGI. The CDR3 protein is CASSYGQGNEQYF. CDR3 DNA sequence: TGTGCCAGCAGTTACGGGCAGGGTAACGAGCAGTACTTC.

This clonotype was seen only a few times. The genes are TRBV12-3 or TRBV12-4 and TRBJ2-1; 10 bases agree with TRBD2. J gave up 2 bases and V 5 bases, and 3 bases lay outside the gene matches. The length of the CDR3 is 15 residues. The CDR3 DNA reads as TGTGCCAGCAGTCCGCTAGCGGGAGCCTACAATGAGCAGTTCTTC. Translated, it gives CASSPLAGAYNEQFF.

The J gene is TRBJ2-4, the V gene TRBV6-5, with TRBD2 matching 9 bases. Losses at the gene ends were 2 bases for V and 3 bases for J; bases not matched to a gene: 5. CDR1 MNHEY and CDR2 SVGAGI come from the germline V gene. This CDR3 has 16 residues. In DNA, the CDR3 is TGTGCCAGCAGTTACACCAGCGGGGGGAACAAAAACATTCAGTACTTC. Translating it yields CASSYTSGGNKNIQYF.

There are a few counts of this clonotype. The chain joins TRBV5-1 to TRBJ2-1, with 7 bases identical to TRBD1. V lost 0 bases to trimming and J lost 3 bases; unmatched junction nucleotides: 6. This CDR3 region has 16 residues. Germline lookup yields CDR1 SGHRS and CDR2 YFSETQ. The DNA of the CDR3 is TGCGCCAGCAGCTTGGCGGACAGGACCCTCTACAATGAGCAGTTCTTC. Translating gives CASSLADRTLYNEQFF.

This clonotype was observed at least ten times. The DNA of the CDR3 is TGCAGCGTTGAAGTCTCGGTGGATCAGCCCCAGCATTTT. It translates to CSVEVSVDQPQHF. V gene TRBV29-1 combines with J gene TRBJ1-5; D remains ambiguous. V gave up 1 base and J gave up 5 bases, with 9 bases separating them. The V gene's germline CDR1 is SQVTM and CDR2 ANQGSEA. The CDR3 covers 13 residues.

V and J are TRBV29-1 and TRBJ2-1; no clear D gene. CDR1 is SQVTM and CDR2 is ANQGSEA in the germline V gene. The CDR3 spans 14 residues. V dropped 3 bases and J dropped 1 base, with 10 bases sitting between them. Here the CDR3 DNA reads TGCAGCGTTGAGGGGAAAGTTTCCTACAATGAGCAGTTCTTC. Encoded protein: CSVEGKVSYNEQFF.

This clonotype has a handful of counts. The rearrangement uses TRBV6-5 and TRBJ2-1; D uncertain. The V gene's germline CDR1 is MNHEY and CDR2 SVGAGI. Trimming stripped 4 bases from V and 10 bases from J, with 17 bases between. The CDR3 is made up of 14 amino acids. CDR3 sequence (DNA): TGTGCCAGCAGTTGGCTCCACTCTGGCAGGGAGCAGTTCTTC. This codes for CASSWLHSGREQFF.

The V gene is TRBV5-1, the J gene TRBJ2-7, with a possible D match to TRBD1 (5 bases). Per the germline V gene, CDR1 is SGHRS and CDR2 is YFSETQ. This CDR3 is 14 amino acids long. V lost 2 bases to trimming and J lost 2 bases, with 11 bases between them. The CDR3 DNA sequence: TGCGCCAGCAGCTTTGGGCAGGGTCCCTACGAGCAGTACTTC. Its protein is CASSFGQGPYEQYF.

In this sample, this clonotype turned up many times. The rearrangement joins TRBV5-6 to TRBJ1-6; maybe TRBD1 (5 bases). The germline V gene has CDR1 SGHDT and CDR2 YYEEEE. V lost 1 base to trimming and J lost 9 bases, with 11 bases between them. The CDR3 is made up of 14 amino acids. The CDR3 bases are TGTGCCAGCAGCTTGAGGACAAGCCGTTCACCCCTCCACTTT. Translating it yields CASSLRTSRSPLHF. The variable domain in full, completed from reference TRBV5-6 and TRBJ1-6, reads DAGVTQSPTHLIKTRGQQVTLRCSPKSGHDTVSWYQQALGQGPQFIFQYYEEEERQRGNFPDRFSGHQFPNYSSELNVNALLLGDSALYLCASSLRTSRSPLHFGNGTRLTVT.

This clonotype was seen ten or more times. This rearrangement joins TRBV6-5 to TRBJ1-2; 7 nucleotides align to TRBD1. The CDR3 totals 13 residues. Trimming removed 6 bases from V and 6 bases from J; junction bases left unmatched: 7. Germline values: CDR1 MNHEY, CDR2 SVGAGI. CDR3: CASREQGRHGYTF. CDR3 bases: TGTGCCAGCAGGGAACAGGGGCGGCATGGCTACACCTTC.

The sample holds a few counts of this clonotype. The V call is TRBV5-6, the J call TRBJ2-7; TRBD1 matches 10 bases. Losses at the gene ends were 3 bases for V and 4 bases for J; bases not matched to a gene: 4. The length of the CDR3 is 14 residues. Germline values: CDR1 SGHDT, CDR2 YYEEEE. The DNA for the CDR3 is TGTGCCAGCAGCTCGGGACAGGGGAAATACGAGCAGTACTTC. This encodes CASSSGQGKYEQYF.

This rearrangement joins TRBV3-1 to TRBJ2-3; a weak D match, TRBD1 (6 bases). This CDR3 comprises 16 residues. Trimming stripped 1 base from V and 4 bases from J, with 15 bases between. Germline V CDR1 and CDR2: LGHDT, YNNKEL (reference sequence). CDR3 region: CASSQVGQGFSDTQYF. CDR3 sequence (DNA): TGTGCCAGCAGCCAAGTAGGGCAGGGGTTTTCAGATACGCAGTATTTT.

This clonotype was counted ten times or more. V and J are TRBV7-2 and TRBJ1-4, with a weak D call TRBD1 (5 bases). The CDR3 consists of 14 residues. V lost 7 bases, J lost 7 bases, and 16 bases lay in between. CDR1 is SGHTA and CDR2 is FQGNSA in the germline V gene. CDR3 nucleotide sequence: TGTGCCAGCACCCCGGAGGGCACAGGTGAAAAACTGTTTTTT. Its translation: CASTPEGTGEKLFF.

This clonotype was seen only a few times. The DNA of the CDR3 is TGTGCCAGCTCACCATCGGCCCCCGTTAGCGAGCAGTACTTC. Its translation: CASSPSAPVSEQYF. This chain links TRBV18 with TRBJ2-7; D ambiguous. This CDR3 contains 14 residues. Trimming took off 2 bases at V and 6 bases at J, with 14 bases between the two ends. Germline-derived CDR1 and CDR2 are KGHSH and LQKENI.